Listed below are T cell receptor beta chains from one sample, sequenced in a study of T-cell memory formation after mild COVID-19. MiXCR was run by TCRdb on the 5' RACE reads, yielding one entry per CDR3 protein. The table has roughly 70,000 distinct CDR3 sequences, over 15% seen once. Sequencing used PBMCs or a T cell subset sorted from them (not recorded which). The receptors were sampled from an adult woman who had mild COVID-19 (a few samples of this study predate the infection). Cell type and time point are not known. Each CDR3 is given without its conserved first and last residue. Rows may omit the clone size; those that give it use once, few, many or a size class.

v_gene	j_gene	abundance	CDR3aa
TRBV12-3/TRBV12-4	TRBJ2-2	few	ASRTGTPNTGELF
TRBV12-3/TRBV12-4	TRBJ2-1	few	ASRIPGHSEHEQF
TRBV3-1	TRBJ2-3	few	ASSQEEGTALGTQY
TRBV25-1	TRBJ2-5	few	ASSPGGERAQETQY
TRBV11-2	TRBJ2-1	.	ASSPSGGPYNEQF
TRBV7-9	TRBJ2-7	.	ASSSGTGHYEQY
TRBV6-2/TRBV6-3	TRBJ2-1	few	ASKPVGVSSYNEQF
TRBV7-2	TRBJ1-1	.	ASSQTSGYTEAF
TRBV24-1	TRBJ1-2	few	ATSDDGQANYGYT
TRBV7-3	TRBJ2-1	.	ASSPYPGPGPDNEQF
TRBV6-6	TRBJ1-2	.	ASSYRGRAYGYT
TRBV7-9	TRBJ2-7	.	ASSPGDNQQY
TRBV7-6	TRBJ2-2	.	ASSTRWAYTGELF
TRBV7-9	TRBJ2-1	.	ASKGGNEQF
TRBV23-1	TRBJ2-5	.	ASSPRDTGETQY
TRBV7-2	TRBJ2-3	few	ASSVAGQDTQY
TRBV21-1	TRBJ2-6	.	ASSSNLLASGANVLT
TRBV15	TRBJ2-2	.	ATSRDWGVATGELF
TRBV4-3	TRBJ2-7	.	ASSQDRFYEQY
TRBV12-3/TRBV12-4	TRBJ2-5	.	ASSFQIRDYRGETQY
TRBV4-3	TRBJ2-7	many	ASSQDRETYEQY
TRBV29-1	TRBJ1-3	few	SVAGSGNTIY
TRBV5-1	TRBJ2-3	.	ASSPDGLSGTDTQY
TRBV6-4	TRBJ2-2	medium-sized	ASSGQSTGELF
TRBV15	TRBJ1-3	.	ATSGHRDGFGNTIY
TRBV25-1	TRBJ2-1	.	ASTFGLRQF
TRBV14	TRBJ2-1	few	ASSQSGQEGVYEQF
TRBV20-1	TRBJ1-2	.	SAKTGWDYGYT
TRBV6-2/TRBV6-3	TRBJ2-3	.	ASSPARLFGYSTDTQY
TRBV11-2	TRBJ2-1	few	ASSRRQGVVNEQF
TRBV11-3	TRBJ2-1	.	ASSHLRKGEGPEQF
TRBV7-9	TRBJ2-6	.	ASSLVPGANVLT
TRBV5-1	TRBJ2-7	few	ASSLSPYEQY
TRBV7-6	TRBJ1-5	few	ASSLLEGVNQPQH
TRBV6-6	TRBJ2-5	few	ASSYDGTQETQY
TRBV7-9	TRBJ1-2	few	ASSLEWTTNYGYT
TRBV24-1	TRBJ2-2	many	ATSDLRGLAGGLRNTGELF
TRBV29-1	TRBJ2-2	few	SVEFLFGPGELF
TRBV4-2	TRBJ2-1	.	ASSQDLGYNEQF
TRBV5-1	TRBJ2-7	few	ASSQGPFYEQY
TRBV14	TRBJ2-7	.	ASSHWAQGADEQY
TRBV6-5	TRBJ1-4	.	ASSSQGDFEKLF
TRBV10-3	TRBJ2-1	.	ATRQGGNNEQF
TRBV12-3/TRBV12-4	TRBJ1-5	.	ASSPRTGAGQPQH
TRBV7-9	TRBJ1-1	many	ASSSGTGAIEAF
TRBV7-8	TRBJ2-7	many	ASSQAGHFYEQY
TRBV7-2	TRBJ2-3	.	ASSLGPGLITDTQY
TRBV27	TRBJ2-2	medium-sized	ASKMTSGLTGELF
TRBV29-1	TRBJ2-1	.	SATGSSYNEQF
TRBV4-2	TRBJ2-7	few	ASSQVQLGIAGGREGYEQY
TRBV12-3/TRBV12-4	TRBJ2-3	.	ASSNRGHTDTQY
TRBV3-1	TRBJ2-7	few	ASSQTVTYEQY
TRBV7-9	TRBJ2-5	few	ASSPDGHQETQY
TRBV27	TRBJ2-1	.	ASTENPPLYNEQF